The next 29 T cell receptor beta chains were all read from a single sample in a study of blood T cell repertoires in COVID-19. Sequenced by immunoSEQ multiplex PCR; TCRdb stores in-frame clones only, minus some. The sample lists under 250,000 clones; 82% were seen once. Sequencing used peripheral blood. These receptors all stem from a woman aged 80 or older with acute or convalescent COVID-19.

The CDR3 nucleotides read TGTGCCATCAGTCGTGTTTCGGGACAGGGGATGGGAAACACCATATATTTT. Protein sequence: CAISRVSGQGMGNTIYF. The chain recombines TRBV10-3 with TRBJ1-3; 10 positions agree with TRBD1. The CDR3 consists of 17 residues. J lost 4 bases, V lost 5 bases, and 11 bases had no gene match. Germline assignment: CDR1 ENHRY and CDR2 SYGVKD.

The chain joins TRBV4-1 to TRBJ2-3; tentative D call: TRBD2 (6 bases). This CDR3 comprises 14 residues. CDR1 and CDR2 from the germline V gene are MGHRA and YSYEKL. V was cut by 2 bases and J by 4 bases, with 10 bases left in between. In nucleotides, the CDR3 is TGCGCCAGCAGCCAAACGGGACTTCCAGATACGCAGTATTTT. Encoded protein: CASSQTGLPDTQYF.

The J gene is TRBJ2-5, the V gene TRBV2; D may be TRBD1 (5 bases). With 5 bases removed from V and 4 bases from J, the gap between germline ends came to 14 bases. The CDR3 spans 14 residues. Germline CDR1 is SNHLY and CDR2 is FYNNEI. CDR3 sequence reads: CASSWTLPGETQYF. CDR3 DNA: TGTGCCAGCAGTTGGACACTCCCAGGAGAGACCCAGTACTTC.

The chain combines TRBV2 with TRBJ1-6; the D gene is possibly TRBD1 (6 bases). The germline V gene has CDR1 SNHLY and CDR2 FYNNEI. Trimming removed 6 bases at V and 7 bases at J, with 10 bases between. This CDR3 contains 13 residues. The CDR3 protein is CASRQDRNSPLHF. CDR3 nucleotides: TGTGCCAGCAGACAGGACAGAAATTCACCCCTCCACTTT.

The rearrangement uses TRBV29-1 and TRBJ1-2; D call uncertain. CDR3 length: 12 residues. CDR1 is SQVTM and CDR2 is ANQGSEA in the germline V gene. Deletions cut 4 bases from V and 4 bases from J, with 10 bases between. Here the CDR3 DNA reads TGCAGCGTTGCCGGGGTCGGCTATGGCTACACCTTC. It translates to CSVAGVGYGYTF.

The rearrangement links TRBV25-1 to TRBJ2-5; 10 nucleotides align to TRBD1. Germline V gene sequence: CDR1 MGHDK, CDR2 SYGVNS. Germline trimming cut 5 bases from V and 5 bases from J; bases unmatched to any gene: 11. The CDR3 sequence is 16 residues long. The chain's CDR3 is CASSSGRQGALETQYF. The CDR3 DNA reads as TGTGCCAGCAGTTCGGGCAGACAGGGGGCCTTGGAGACCCAGTACTTC.

This clone was seen a single time. The gene calls are TRBV5-1 and TRBJ2-3, with D perhaps TRBD1 (5 bases). The germline V gene encodes CDR1 SGHRS and CDR2 YFSETQ. The ends were cut back, 6 bases at V and 1 base at J, with 9 bases in the middle. The CDR3 consists of 13 residues. CDR3: CASTQVGTDTQYF. Written as DNA, the CDR3 is TGCGCCAGCACACAGGTGGGCACAGATACGCAGTATTTT. Together with reference TRBV5-1 and TRBJ2-3, the CDR3 gives the full variable domain: KAGVTQTPRYLIKTRGQQVTLSCSPISGHRSVSWYQQTPGQGLQFLFEYFSETQRNKGNFPGRFSGRQFSNSRSEMNVSTLELGDSALYLCASTQVGTDTQYFGPGTRLTVL.

The rearrangement uses TRBV2 and TRBJ1-2, with TRBD1 matching over 10 bases. The CDR3 is 15 amino acids. Germline CDR1 and CDR2: SNHLY and FYNNEI. V lost 6 bases, J lost 8 bases, and 12 bases stayed unmatched. The CDR3 spells CASRASTGQGSGYTF. The CDR3 region has the DNA TGTGCCAGCAGAGCATCTACGGGACAGGGGAGCGGCTACACCTTC.

The chain joins TRBV11-1 to TRBJ2-3; 8 positions match TRBD2. With 5 bases clipped from V and 0 bases from J, the junction kept 7 bases outside the gene matches. The CDR3 length is 16 residues. CDR1 SGHAT and CDR2 FQDESV come from the germline V gene (reference sequence). CDR3 sequence reads: CASSGGGQLSTDTQYF. The CDR3 coding sequence is TGTGCCAGCAGCGGCGGGGGGCAGCTTAGCACAGATACGCAGTATTTT.

V is TRBV5-1 and J is TRBJ2-5; 10 nucleotides line up with TRBD2. In germline, CDR1 is SGHRS, CDR2 YFSETQ. The CDR3 contains 15 residues. Losses at the gene ends were 4 bases for V and 4 bases for J; bases not matched to a gene: 7. CDR3 in amino acids: CASSTASSGGETQYF. CDR3 coding DNA: TGCGCCAGCAGCACAGCCTCTAGCGGGGGAGAGACCCAGTACTTC.

About this clone itself: The germline gene is not matched at one end of the junction; a read error may be the cause. This chain joins TRBV10-3 and TRBJ1-2; D gene unclear. The CDR3 has 13 amino acids. CDR1 is ENHRY, CDR2 SYGVKD, per germline. CDR3 in DNA: TGTGCCATCAGTGGAGAGTTGAACAGCCACCATTTTTTC. Residues: CAISGELNSHHFF.

The gene calls are TRBV27 and TRBJ2-5, with 11 bases lining up with TRBD2. Trimming at V came to 7 bases and at J to 7 bases, leaving 8 bases not matched to a gene. The CDR3 is 14 amino acids. Germline assignment: CDR1 MNHEY and CDR2 SMNVEV (reference sequence). The CDR3 DNA is TGTGCCAGCACCTTGACTAGCGGGGAGGGGACCCAGTACTTC. Protein sequence: CASTLTSGEGTQYF.

The chain combines TRBV5-1 with TRBJ1-5, with TRBD1 matching over 7 bases. Germline V gene sequence: CDR1 SGHRS, CDR2 YFSETQ. The J segment lost 3 bases and the V segment lost 0 bases, leaving 6 bases of the junction unmatched. This CDR3 is 16 amino acids long. The CDR3 DNA reads TGCGCCAGCAGCTTGGGGAGACAGGGTTCCAATCAGCCCCAGCATTTT. It specifies CASSLGRQGSNQPQHF.

This clone was seen a few times. The J gene is TRBJ2-7, the V gene TRBV10-3; no clear D gene. Per germline, CDR1 ENHRY and CDR2 SYGVKD. CDR3 length: 13 residues. V was trimmed by 4 bases and J by 0 bases, leaving 7 bases between them. The CDR3 DNA sequence: TGTGCCATCAGTGTCATGAGCTCCTACGAGCAGTACTTC. This codes for CAISVMSSYEQYF.

The V call is TRBV7-9, the J call TRBJ2-1; TRBD2 agrees at 10 bases. This CDR3 comprises 17 residues. V was clipped by 1 base and J by 7 bases; unmatched bases: 10. Looked up from germline, CDR1 is SEHNR and CDR2 is FQNEAQ (reference sequence). The CDR3 region has the DNA TGTGCCAGCAGCTTAGGGCTAGCGGGGGCCGAAAGGAATGAGCAGTTCTTC. This codes for CASSLGLAGAERNEQFF.

V usage is TRBV7-8 and J usage is TRBJ2-3, with TRBD1 matching 7 bases. Per germline, CDR1 SGHVS and CDR2 FQNEAQ. The CDR3 sequence is 14 residues long. With V trimmed by 5 bases and J by 1 base, 3 bases remained unmatched. This chain's CDR3 is CASSRDRGTDTQYF. The CDR3 nucleotides read TGTGCCAGCAGCAGAGACAGGGGCACAGATACGCAGTATTTT.

A single count supports this clone. The chain employs TRBV19 and TRBJ2-3; TRBD2 aligns across 8 bases. Germline V gives CDR1 LNHDA, CDR2 SQIVND (reference sequence). V was clipped by 3 bases and J by 0 bases; unmatched bases: 5. The CDR3 length is 16 residues. CDR3 bases: TGTGCCAGTAGTATTCGGGGGGGGCCGAGCACAGATACGCAGTATTTT. It translates to CASSIRGGPSTDTQYF.

The chain has TRBV19 and TRBJ2-3, with D perhaps TRBD1 (5 bases). CDR1 and CDR2 (germline): LNHDA, SQIVND (reference sequence). CDR3 size: 13 residues. The V end was cut by 3 bases, the J end by 4 bases, with 8 bases between. CDR3 in amino acids: CASSIQGADTQYF. The CDR3 DNA sequence: TGTGCCAGTAGTATCCAGGGTGCAGATACGCAGTATTTT. The variable domain in full, completed from reference TRBV19 and TRBJ2-3, reads DGGITQSPKYLFRKEGQNVTLSCEQNLNHDAMYWYRQDPGQGLRLIYYSQIVNDFQKGDIAEGYSVSREKKESFPLTVTSAQKNPTAFYLCASSIQGADTQYFGPGTRLTVL.

The chain combines TRBV7-2 with TRBJ1-1; 9 nucleotides agree with TRBD1. The CDR3 covers 17 residues. Germline CDR1 reads SGHTA; CDR2 reads FQGNSA. V lost 4 bases, J lost 8 bases, and 17 bases stayed unmatched. The CDR3 protein is CASSSKTGGSFLGEAFF. The DNA for the CDR3 is TGTGCCAGCAGCTCCAAGACAGGGGGAAGCTTTTTAGGAGAAGCTTTCTTT. Combining the CDR3 with reference TRBV7-2 and TRBJ1-1 gives the whole variable domain GAGVSQSPSNKVTEKGKDVELRCDPISGHTALYWYRQSLGQGLEFLIYFQGNSAPDKSGLPSDRFSAERTGGSVSTLTIQRTQQEDSAVYLCASSSKTGGSFLGEAFFGQGTRLTVV.

This chain uses TRBV6-5 with TRBJ2-1; 7 positions agree with TRBD1. The CDR3 loop spans 15 amino acids. Trimming at V came to 6 bases and at J to 0 bases, leaving 5 bases not matched to a gene. The germline V gene encodes CDR1 MNHEY and CDR2 SVGAGI. CDR3 residues: CASREGQNSYNEQFF. CDR3 coding DNA: TGTGCCAGCAGAGAGGGACAGAACTCCTACAATGAGCAGTTCTTC.

This clone was recorded a few times. The chain has TRBV6-4 and TRBJ2-1; D is perhaps TRBD2 (6 bases). Trimming removed 4 bases from V and 7 bases from J, with 20 bases in between. CDR3 size: 16 residues. Germline V gene data show CDR1 as MRHNA and CDR2 as SNTAGT. CDR3 region: CASSVPTRIIRNEQFF. CDR3 in DNA: TGTGCCAGCAGTGTTCCGACTAGAATAATAAGGAATGAGCAGTTCTTC.

The genes are TRBV5-1 and TRBJ2-1; 14 bases line up with TRBD2. This CDR3 contains 15 residues. Germline-derived CDR1 and CDR2 are SGHRS and YFSETQ. The V gene end was trimmed by 7 bases and the J gene end by 9 bases; junction bases not matched to a gene: 9. The CDR3 protein is CASGQTSGGAVEQFF. The CDR3 coding sequence is TGCGCCAGCGGCCAGACTAGCGGGGGGGCCGTTGAGCAGTTCTTC.

This clone was found once. This chain uses TRBV7-8 with TRBJ1-5, with D hard to call. Deletions cut 4 bases from V and 0 bases from J, with 13 bases between. The CDR3 consists of 16 residues. Germline values: CDR1 SGHVS, CDR2 FQNEAQ. CDR3 coding DNA: TGTGCCAGCAGCTCAGGTTCGACGCTTAGCAATCAGCCCCAGCATTTT. It translates to CASSSGSTLSNQPQHF.

V and J are TRBV11-2 and TRBJ1-4; D is possibly TRBD1 (5 bases). The CDR3 is 15 amino acids. CDR1 and CDR2 from the germline V gene are SGHAT and FQNNGV. The germline V and J ends were trimmed by 1 base and 17 bases, with 23 bases remaining between them. The CDR3 DNA reads as TGTGCCAGCAGCTTAGCCGTCGGCAGGGCGTTTGGAGTTTTTTTT. It codes for CASSLAVGRAFGVFF.

Written as DNA, the CDR3 is TGTGCCAGCAGCTTAGTTCTGGAGGGCGAGGGAAACATTCAGTACTTC. It codes for CASSLVLEGEGNIQYF. This chain links TRBV11-3 with TRBJ2-4; a weak D match, TRBD2 (6 bases). The V end was cut by 1 base, the J end by 6 bases, with 16 bases between. CDR1 and CDR2 from the germline V gene are SGHNT and YENEEA. The CDR3 has 16 residues.

The V and J genes are TRBV5-1 and TRBJ2-3, with a weak D call TRBD2 (5 bases). The germline V gene has CDR1 SGHRS and CDR2 YFSETQ. The V gene lost 5 bases and the J gene lost 2 bases, with 9 bases spanning the gap. The CDR3 runs 13 residues. The CDR3 nucleotides read TGCGCCAGCAGACTAGGACTCACAGATACGCAGTATTTT. Its translation: CASRLGLTDTQYF.

The J gene is TRBJ2-2, the V gene TRBV3-1 (or the pseudogene TRBV3-2); 7 bases map to TRBD1. The CDR3 loop spans 13 amino acids. Germline V gives CDR1 LGHDT, CDR2 YNNKEL (reference sequence). The J segment lost 15 bases and the V segment lost 0 bases, leaving 7 bases of the junction unmatched. DNA of the CDR3: TGTGCCAGCAGCCAAGATGCGACAGGGAGAGTGTTTTTT. It codes for CASSQDATGRVFF.

The chain carries TRBV2 and TRBJ2-2; 8 bases line up with TRBD2. The CDR3 spans 15 residues. Losses at the gene ends were 4 bases for V and 6 bases for J; bases not matched to a gene: 7. Germline V gene data show CDR1 as SNHLY and CDR2 as FYNNEI. CDR3 sequence reads: CASSGLAGGAGELFF. The CDR3 DNA follows: TGTGCCAGCAGTGGTCTCGCGGGGGGCGCCGGGGAGCTGTTTTTT.

The CDR3 here is CASSDRFDQPQHF. The CDR3 DNA is TGTGCCAGCAGCGACAGGTTTGATCAGCCCCAGCATTTT. The genes are TRBV6-5 and TRBJ1-5; a possible D gene is TRBD1 (6 bases). Per germline, CDR1 MNHEY and CDR2 SVGAGI. The CDR3 has 13 residues. V was pared by 6 bases and J by 5 bases, with 11 bases between.